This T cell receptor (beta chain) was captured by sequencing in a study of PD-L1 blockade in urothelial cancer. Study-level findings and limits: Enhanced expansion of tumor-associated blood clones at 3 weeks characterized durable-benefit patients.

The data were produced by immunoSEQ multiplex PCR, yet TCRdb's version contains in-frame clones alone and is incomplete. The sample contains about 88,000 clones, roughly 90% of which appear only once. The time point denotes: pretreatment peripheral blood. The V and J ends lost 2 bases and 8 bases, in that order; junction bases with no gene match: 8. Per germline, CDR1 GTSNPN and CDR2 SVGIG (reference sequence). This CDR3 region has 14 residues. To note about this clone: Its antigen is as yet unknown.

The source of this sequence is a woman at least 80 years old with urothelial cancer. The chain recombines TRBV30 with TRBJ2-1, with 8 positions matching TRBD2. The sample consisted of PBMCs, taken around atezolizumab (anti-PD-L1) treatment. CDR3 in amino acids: CAWSLRGRFYEQFF. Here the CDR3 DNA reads TGTGCCTGGAGTTTGCGCGGGAGGTTCTATGAGCAGTTCTTC.